These T cell receptor beta chains were read from a single sample in a study of glioma-infiltrating T cells. TCRdb itself ran the multiplex PCR reads through MiXCR, one entry per CDR3 protein. The sample includes about 130,000 distinct CDR3 sequences, more than 20% seen only once; the top ten take 27%. Sample: glioma tissue, nonneoplastic brain tissue, or PBMCs (not recorded which). All receptors derive from a human donor with low-grade glioma or glioblastoma, undergoing nonglioma brain surgery, or in good health (not recorded which). Each CDR3 is given with its conserved first and last residue. D genes are given only for firm matches. Size values are once, few and many counts, or a class for expanded clones, and some rows have none.

>TRBJ2-6|TRBV3-1|few|NA
CASSQVGFGANVLTF
TGTGCCAGCAGCCAAGTGGGGTTCGGGGCCAACGTCCTGACTTTC
>TRBJ1-2|TRBV5-6|NA|NA
CASSLVTDNYGYTF
TGTGCCAGCAGCTTGGTGACAGACAACTATGGCTACACCTTC
>TRBJ2-2|TRBV6-2/TRBV6-3|few|NA
CASSYSVNTGELFF
TGTGCCAGCAGTTACTCGGTGAACACCGGGGAGCTGTTTTTT
>TRBJ1-3|TRBV20-1|many|NA
CSANSRSSGNTIYF
TGCAGTGCTAACTCACGGAGCTCTGGAAACACCATATATTTT
>TRBJ2-5|TRBV2|NA|TRBD1
CASTLDREETQYF
TGTGCCAGCACCCTAGACAGGGAAGAGACCCAGTACTTC
>TRBJ1-4|TRBV11-2|NA|NA
CASSLEAGEKLFF
TGTGCCAGCAGCTTAGAGGCAGGCGAAAAACTGTTTTTT
>TRBJ1-1|TRBV6-1|NA|NA
CASKELRDNTGAFF
TGTGCCAGCAAGGAGCTCCGGGACAACACAGGAGCTTTCTTT
>TRBJ1-6|TRBV2|NA|NA
CAVPGGLVPSPLHF
TGTGCCGTCCCGGGAGGTCTCGTTCCTTCACCCCTCCACTTT
>TRBJ2-3|TRBV24-1|few|TRBD2
CATSDGTSLTDTQYF
TGTGCCACCAGTGATGGGACTAGCCTCACAGATACGCAGTATTTT
>TRBJ1-1|TRBV10-1|many|NA
CASSESGRTEAFF
TGCGCCAGCAGTGAGTCTGGACGGACTGAAGCTTTCTTT
>TRBJ1-2|TRBV6-1|many|TRBD1
CASRPNGQGRGYTF
TGTGCCAGCAGGCCGAACGGACAGGGTAGGGGCTACACCTTC
>TRBJ1-5|TRBV28|NA|NA
CASSLRGRERHF
TGTGCCAGCAGTTTAAGGGGCAGGGAAAGGCATTTT
>TRBJ2-1|TRBV6-1|few|TRBD1
CASRPTGIMPEQFF
TGTGCCAGCAGACCGACAGGGATTATGCCTGAGCAGTTCTTC
>TRBJ1-2|TRBV18|few|NA
CASSWTDYYGYTF
TGTGCCAGCTCCTGGACAGACTACTATGGCTACACCTTC
>TRBJ2-3|TRBV7-2|many|NA
CASSLGLYTDTQYF
TGTGCCAGCAGCTTAGGGTTATACACAGATACGCAGTATTTT
>TRBJ2-3|TRBV24-1|many|NA
CATSDLLRANTQYF
TGTGCCACCAGTGATTTACTCCGGGCAAATACGCAGTATTTT
>TRBJ2-1|TRBV10-2|many|NA
CASSGTGGDEQFF
TGCGCCAGCAGTGGGACAGGAGGGGATGAGCAGTTCTTC
>TRBJ1-2|TRBV24-1|many|NA
CATSDPGRSNYGYTF
TGTGCCACCAGTGATCCGGGACGGTCTAACTATGGCTACACCTTC
>TRBJ1-5|TRBV24-1|few|NA
CATSLTGAGQPQHF
TGTGCCACCAGTCTGACAGGTGCAGGGCAGCCCCAGCATTTT
>TRBJ2-1|TRBV20-1|many|NA
CSAFRGKLFF
TGCAGTGCGTTTCGGGGGAAGCTGTTCTTC
>TRBJ2-3|TRBV3-1|few|NA
CASSQVRTVLDTQYF
TGTGCCAGCAGCCAAGTGAGGACAGTCTTAGATACGCAGTATTTT
>TRBJ2-1|TRBV10-3|few|TRBD2
CAISESSSGIYNEQFF
TGTGCCATCAGTGAGTCTTCTAGCGGCATCTACAATGAGCAGTTCTTC
>TRBJ2-2|TRBV12-3/TRBV12-4|few|NA
CASSLSQGNTGGLFF
TGTGCCAGCAGTTTGAGCCAGGGGAACACCGGGGGGCTGTTTTTT
>TRBJ2-5|TRBV28|few|NA
CASSLTVPETQYF
TGTGCCAGCAGTTTAACGGTCCCAGAGACCCAGTACTTC
>TRBJ2-5|TRBV6-6|many|TRBD2
CASSYRGLEKETQYF
TGTGCCAGCAGTTACCGGGGACTAGAGAAAGAGACCCAGTACTTC
>TRBJ1-5|TRBV19|NA|NA
CASTMDFQPQHF
TGTGCCAGTACTATGGACTTTCAGCCCCAGCATTTT
>TRBJ2-1|TRBV14|NA|TRBD2
CASSPGGGGLNEQFF
TGTGCCAGCAGCCCCGGCGGGGGGGGGCTGAATGAGCAGTTCTTC